These T cell receptor beta chains were read from a single sample in a study of early T cells in non-severe SARS-CoV-2 infection. TCRdb passed the 5' RACE reads through MiXCR, listing each CDR3 protein once. The sample yields fewer than 50,000 distinct CDR3 sequences, under 7.5% seen once. The source material was whole blood. The receptor source for this set is an adult who was a healthcare worker with PCR-confirmed SARS-CoV-2 infection or an uninfected control (not recorded which). Each CDR3 is given with its conserved first and last residue. D genes are given only for firm matches. A row's size may be missing; if present it is once, few, many or a size class.

j_gene: TRBJ2-3
d_gene: NA
v_gene: TRBV28
abundance: NA
CDR3aa: CASSSPGSGDTQYF
CDR3nt: TGTGCCAGCAGCTCCCCAGGGTCAGGCGATACGCAGTATTTT

j_gene: TRBJ2-2
d_gene: NA
v_gene: TRBV7-3
abundance: many
CDR3aa: CASSLSLVEENTGELFF
CDR3nt: TGTGCCAGCAGCTTAAGTTTAGTAGAGGAAAACACCGGGGAGCTGTTTTTT

j_gene: TRBJ2-1
d_gene: NA
v_gene: TRBV6-4
abundance: many
CDR3aa: CASSDEGFEQFF
CDR3nt: TGTGCCAGCAGTGACGAAGGATTTGAGCAGTTCTTC

j_gene: TRBJ2-2
d_gene: NA
v_gene: TRBV20-1
abundance: NA
CDR3aa: CSARPHISTGELFF
CDR3nt: TGCAGTGCTAGACCGCATATCAGCACCGGGGAGCTGTTTTTT

j_gene: TRBJ1-1
d_gene: TRBD1
v_gene: TRBV20-1
abundance: many
CDR3aa: CSAAGQGFSAFF
CDR3nt: TGCAGCGCAGCCGGACAGGGTTTTTCGGCTTTCTTT

j_gene: TRBJ2-3
d_gene: NA
v_gene: TRBV28
abundance: few
CDR3aa: CASSSSREVWADTQYF
CDR3nt: TGTGCCAGCAGCTCCTCCAGGGAAGTTTGGGCAGATACGCAGTATTTT

j_gene: TRBJ2-7
d_gene: TRBD1
v_gene: TRBV18
abundance: NA
CDR3aa: CASLPGQASSYEQYF
CDR3nt: TGTGCCAGCTTGCCGGGACAGGCATCCTCCTACGAGCAGTACTTC

j_gene: TRBJ2-2
d_gene: NA
v_gene: TRBV6-5
abundance: many
CDR3aa: CASSYDSGTGELFF
CDR3nt: TGTGCCAGCAGTTACGATAGCGGCACCGGGGAGCTGTTTTTT

j_gene: TRBJ2-3
d_gene: TRBD2
v_gene: TRBV12-3/TRBV12-4
abundance: many
CDR3aa: CASSFTAGARTDTQYF
CDR3nt: TGTGCCAGCAGTTTTACAGCGGGGGCCCGCACAGATACGCAGTATTTT

j_gene: TRBJ1-2
d_gene: TRBD1
v_gene: TRBV6-6
abundance: few
CDR3aa: CASSYSDRDSSQGNYGYTF
CDR3nt: TGTGCCAGCAGTTATTCGGATCGGGACAGCTCACAAGGGAACTATGGCTACACCTTC

j_gene: TRBJ2-1
d_gene: TRBD2
v_gene: TRBV27
abundance: few
CDR3aa: CASHRAGGPYNEQFF
CDR3nt: TGTGCCAGCCATCGGGCGGGGGGGCCCTACAATGAGCAGTTCTTC

j_gene: TRBJ2-2
d_gene: NA
v_gene: TRBV18
abundance: many
CDR3aa: CASSPPTGGTGELFF
CDR3nt: TGTGCCAGCTCACCACCGACAGGAGGCACCGGGGAGCTGTTTTTT

j_gene: TRBJ2-1
d_gene: NA
v_gene: TRBV7-7
abundance: NA
CDR3aa: CASSPNWQVYNEQFF
CDR3nt: TGTGCCAGCAGCCCCAATTGGCAGGTCTACAATGAGCAGTTCTTC

j_gene: TRBJ2-1
d_gene: NA
v_gene: TRBV7-3
abundance: many
CDR3aa: CASSREYLDNEQFF
CDR3nt: TGTGCCAGCAGTAGGGAGTATCTAGACAATGAGCAGTTCTTC

j_gene: TRBJ1-2
d_gene: TRBD1
v_gene: TRBV28
abundance: NA
CDR3aa: CASRRTGGNYGYTF
CDR3nt: TGTGCCAGCAGACGGACAGGGGGCAACTATGGCTACACCTTC

j_gene: TRBJ2-6
d_gene: TRBD1
v_gene: TRBV7-9
abundance: NA
CDR3aa: CASSLARQGYSSGANVLTF
CDR3nt: TGTGCCAGCAGCTTAGCCAGACAGGGCTACTCCTCTGGGGCCAACGTCCTGACTTTC

j_gene: TRBJ2-1
d_gene: NA
v_gene: TRBV12-3/TRBV12-4
abundance: many
CDR3aa: CASFSSYNEQFF
CDR3nt: TGTGCCAGCTTCAGCTCCTACAATGAGCAGTTCTTC

j_gene: TRBJ2-1
d_gene: TRBD2
v_gene: TRBV19
abundance: many
CDR3aa: CASWSRTSKIDEQFF
CDR3nt: TGTGCCAGCTGGAGCAGGACTAGCAAGATCGATGAGCAGTTCTTC

j_gene: TRBJ2-7
d_gene: TRBD1
v_gene: TRBV7-2
abundance: many
CDR3aa: CASSLRSGGRDEQYF
CDR3nt: TGTGCCAGCAGCTTAAGGTCAGGGGGCAGGGACGAGCAGTACTTC

j_gene: TRBJ1-1
d_gene: TRBD1
v_gene: TRBV29-1
abundance: NA
CDR3aa: CSALTGVNTEAFF
CDR3nt: TGCAGCGCTCTGACAGGGGTGAACACTGAAGCTTTCTTT

j_gene: TRBJ1-5
d_gene: NA
v_gene: TRBV20-1
abundance: many
CDR3aa: CSASRGRGNQPQHF
CDR3nt: TGCAGTGCTAGCCGAGGCAGGGGTAATCAGCCCCAGCATTTT

j_gene: TRBJ2-3
d_gene: TRBD2
v_gene: TRBV20-1
abundance: few
CDR3aa: CSARDPQRGTDTQYF
CDR3nt: TGCAGTGCTAGAGATCCCCAGCGGGGGACAGATACGCAGTATTTT

j_gene: TRBJ1-5
d_gene: NA
v_gene: TRBV6-6
abundance: NA
CDR3aa: CASSPHVAQPQHF
CDR3nt: TGTGCCAGCAGTCCCCATGTCGCACAGCCCCAGCATTTT

j_gene: TRBJ2-7
d_gene: NA
v_gene: TRBV29-1
abundance: many
CDR3aa: CSVVEPYYEQYF
CDR3nt: TGCAGCGTTGTCGAACCCTACTACGAGCAGTACTTC

j_gene: TRBJ1-4
d_gene: NA
v_gene: TRBV20-1
abundance: many
CDR3aa: CSASNQGNEKLFF
CDR3nt: TGCAGTGCTAGTAATCAGGGGAATGAAAAACTGTTTTTT

j_gene: TRBJ1-2
d_gene: NA
v_gene: TRBV4-2
abundance: NA
CDR3aa: CASSQGGYHGYTF
CDR3nt: TGTGCCAGCAGCCAAGGAGGGTACCATGGCTACACCTTC

j_gene: TRBJ1-5
d_gene: NA
v_gene: TRBV12-3/TRBV12-4
abundance: NA
CDR3aa: CASSFDGSRDQPQHF
CDR3nt: TGTGCCAGCAGTTTCGATGGGTCGAGGGATCAGCCCCAGCATTTT

j_gene: TRBJ2-7
d_gene: TRBD2
v_gene: TRBV20-1
abundance: many
CDR3aa: CSAPPWRESFIYEQYF
CDR3nt: TGCAGTGCTCCTCCCTGGCGGGAGAGCTTCATCTACGAGCAGTACTTC

j_gene: TRBJ1-1
d_gene: NA
v_gene: TRBV5-1
abundance: NA
CDR3aa: CASSQHRELNTEAFF
CDR3nt: TGCGCCAGCAGCCAACACAGGGAGCTGAACACTGAAGCTTTCTTT

j_gene: TRBJ1-4
d_gene: NA
v_gene: TRBV7-8
abundance: few
CDR3aa: CASSFQALGEKLFF
CDR3nt: TGTGCCAGCAGCTTTCAGGCCCTTGGGGAAAAACTGTTTTTT

j_gene: TRBJ2-5
d_gene: TRBD1
v_gene: TRBV11-2
abundance: few
CDR3aa: CASSFRGSWETQYF
CDR3nt: TGTGCCAGCAGCTTCAGGGGGAGCTGGGAGACCCAGTACTTC

j_gene: TRBJ2-6
d_gene: NA
v_gene: TRBV7-9
abundance: NA
CDR3aa: CASSRDPTAIGSGANVLTF
CDR3nt: TGTGCCAGCAGCCGAGACCCGACAGCAATCGGCTCTGGGGCCAACGTCCTGACTTTC

j_gene: TRBJ2-7
d_gene: TRBD1
v_gene: TRBV12-3/TRBV12-4
abundance: few
CDR3aa: CASSWDSSYEQYF
CDR3nt: TGTGCCAGCAGTTGGGACAGCTCCTACGAGCAGTACTTC

j_gene: TRBJ2-2
d_gene: NA
v_gene: TRBV7-2
abundance: few
CDR3aa: CATKTHSVTGELFF
CDR3nt: TGTGCCACCAAGACTCACAGTGTTACCGGGGAGCTGTTTTTT

j_gene: TRBJ1-1
d_gene: TRBD1
v_gene: TRBV6-5
abundance: few
CDR3aa: CASSPGTVRTEAFF
CDR3nt: TGTGCCAGCAGTCCAGGGACAGTGAGGACTGAAGCTTTCTTT

j_gene: TRBJ2-7
d_gene: NA
v_gene: TRBV19
abundance: many
CDR3aa: CASSGDTYEQYF
CDR3nt: TGTGCCAGTAGTGGGGACACCTACGAGCAGTACTTC

j_gene: TRBJ2-5
d_gene: NA
v_gene: TRBV4-2
abundance: many
CDR3aa: CASSHRGPQETQYF
CDR3nt: TGTGCCAGCAGCCATCGAGGACCTCAAGAGACCCAGTACTTC

j_gene: TRBJ2-3
d_gene: NA
v_gene: TRBV7-6
abundance: NA
CDR3aa: CASSSMGGLGTDTQYF
CDR3nt: TGTGCCAGCAGCTCAATGGGGGGCCTGGGCACAGATACGCAGTATTTT

j_gene: TRBJ1-1
d_gene: NA
v_gene: TRBV2
abundance: few
CDR3aa: CASSEGGVEAFF
CDR3nt: TGTGCCAGCAGTGAGGGAGGAGTTGAAGCTTTCTTT

j_gene: TRBJ2-3
d_gene: NA
v_gene: TRBV29-1
abundance: many
CDR3aa: CSETTTSTDTQYF
CDR3nt: TGCAGCGAGACGACAACTAGCACAGATACGCAGTATTTT

j_gene: TRBJ2-7
d_gene: NA
v_gene: TRBV4-2
abundance: few
CDR3aa: CASSPGPGREQYF
CDR3nt: TGTGCCAGCAGCCCCGGACCCGGCCGGGAGCAGTACTTC

j_gene: TRBJ2-7
d_gene: NA
v_gene: TRBV2
abundance: many
CDR3aa: CASSEQGVKYF
CDR3nt: TGTGCCAGCAGTGAACAGGGTGTTAAGTACTTC

j_gene: TRBJ1-2
d_gene: TRBD1
v_gene: TRBV6-2/TRBV6-3
abundance: NA
CDR3aa: CVTTDRVENGYTF
CDR3nt: TGTGTTACTACGGACAGGGTGGAAAATGGCTACACCTTC

j_gene: TRBJ1-1
d_gene: NA
v_gene: TRBV15
abundance: many
CDR3aa: CATSRGRPAHTEAFF
CDR3nt: TGTGCCACCAGCAGAGGTAGGCCTGCCCACACTGAAGCTTTCTTT

j_gene: TRBJ2-1
d_gene: TRBD2
v_gene: TRBV5-1
abundance: NA
CDR3aa: CASSHGWRGGQDEQFF
CDR3nt: TGCGCCAGCAGCCACGGATGGCGGGGGGGCCAGGATGAGCAGTTCTTC

j_gene: TRBJ2-7
d_gene: NA
v_gene: TRBV30
abundance: many
CDR3aa: CAWNWASEQYF
CDR3nt: TGTGCCTGGAACTGGGCAAGCGAGCAGTACTTC

j_gene: TRBJ2-1
d_gene: TRBD2
v_gene: TRBV7-9
abundance: few
CDR3aa: CASSPSGGLNEQFF
CDR3nt: TGTGCCAGCAGCCCCAGCGGGGGGCTTAATGAGCAGTTCTTC

j_gene: TRBJ2-7
d_gene: NA
v_gene: TRBV24-1
abundance: few
CDR3aa: CATSITGHTEQYF
CDR3nt: TGTGCCACCAGTATCACAGGGCACACCGAGCAGTACTTC

j_gene: TRBJ2-5
d_gene: NA
v_gene: TRBV30
abundance: NA
CDR3aa: CAWSVVGGETQYF
CDR3nt: TGTGCCTGGAGTGTAGTAGGCGGGGAGACCCAGTACTTC

j_gene: TRBJ1-1
d_gene: TRBD1
v_gene: TRBV20-1
abundance: many
CDR3aa: CSAPTGANTEAFF
CDR3nt: TGCAGTGCACCAACAGGGGCGAACACTGAAGCTTTCTTT

j_gene: TRBJ1-5
d_gene: NA
v_gene: TRBV12-3/TRBV12-4
abundance: NA
CDR3aa: CASSAGTFQPQHF
CDR3nt: TGTGCCAGCAGTGCAGGGACCTTTCAGCCCCAGCATTTT

j_gene: TRBJ1-1
d_gene: NA
v_gene: TRBV7-8
abundance: many
CDR3aa: CASSLARVLGTEAFF
CDR3nt: TGTGCCAGCAGCTTAGCGCGCGTTTTGGGCACTGAAGCTTTCTTT

j_gene: TRBJ2-6
d_gene: NA
v_gene: TRBV10-3
abundance: few
CDR3aa: CAISREKTGLVSGANVLTF
CDR3nt: TGTGCCATCAGCAGAGAAAAGACAGGTCTCGTCTCTGGGGCCAACGTCCTGACTTTC